These 5 T cell receptor beta chains share one sample of origin, sequenced in a study of blood T cell repertoires in COVID-19. Produced via immunoSEQ multiplex PCR; TCRdb's table is partial and in-frame only. The repertoire holds 110,000 or so clones, with roughly 80% as singletons. Sequencing input: peripheral blood. Receptors were obtained from a human donor in a cohort sampled during active COVID-19.

This sequence joins TRBV6-2 or TRBV6-3 and TRBJ2-5, with 10 bases identical to TRBD2. Germline V gene sequence: CDR1 MNHEY, CDR2 SVGEGT. The CDR3 covers 16 residues. The V segment lost 2 bases and the J segment 0 bases; nucleotides outside the gene matches: 3. The CDR3 region is CASSYASGGYQETQYF. The DNA for the CDR3 is TGTGCCAGCAGTTACGCTAGCGGGGGCTACCAAGAGACCCAGTACTTC.

The chain couples TRBV7-9 to TRBJ2-2; D is uncertain. The germline V and J ends were trimmed by 1 base and 5 bases, with 11 bases remaining between them. CDR1 SEHNR and CDR2 FQNEAQ come from the germline V gene (reference sequence). The CDR3 contains 15 residues. The CDR3 DNA reads as TGTGCCAGCAGCTTAGAGGCCCCGCGGACCGGGGAGCTGTTTTTT. Protein: CASSLEAPRTGELFF.

This chain connects TRBV5-1 to TRBJ2-3; 7 bases fit TRBD2. J lost 3 bases, V lost 0 bases, and 4 bases had no gene match. In germline, CDR1 is SGHRS, CDR2 YFSETQ. This CDR3 is built from 15 residues. In nucleotides, the CDR3 is TGCGCCAGCAGCTTGGCCCCTAGCGGAACAGATACGCAGTATTTT. Its translation is CASSLAPSGTDTQYF.

The chain joins TRBV24-1 to TRBJ2-7; 7 nucleotides match TRBD1. CDR1 is KGHDR and CDR2 is SFDVKD in the germline V gene. Trimming at V came to 9 bases and at J to 0 bases, leaving 13 bases not matched to a gene. This CDR3 spans 16 amino acids. The CDR3 sequence: CATRYAGTVISYEQYF. The CDR3 DNA follows: TGTGCCACCCGATATGCCGGGACAGTGATCTCCTACGAGCAGTACTTC.

The chain employs TRBV15 and TRBJ2-7, with no clear D. The CDR3 has 15 residues. With 1 base removed from V and 3 bases from J, the gap between germline ends came to 13 bases. CDR1 and CDR2 from the germline V gene are LNHNV and YYDKDF (reference sequence). CDR3 sequence reads: CATSRGSIGFYEQYF. Written as DNA, the CDR3 is TGTGCCACCAGCAGAGGGAGCATCGGGTTCTACGAGCAGTACTTC.